This section outlines one T cell receptor (beta chain) sequence together with its context. Its antigen is undetermined. For every donor, a draw yielded 8.5 to 10 milliliters of peripheral blood. Germline V gene sequence: CDR1 LNHNV, CDR2 YYDKDF (reference sequence). This CDR3 spans 14 amino acids. The J segment lost 3 bases and the V segment lost 1 base, leaving 3 bases of the junction unmatched. The entry originates in a study of blood T cells in healthy people across ages. Whole-study findings and limits: There was no known CMV status for donors, so expanded clonotype changes were possibly confounded.

Together with a sample-barcoded 5' primer, a J-beta primer mix was included in a second PCR lasting about 6 to 11 cycles. Using its own MiXCR run on the 5' RACE reads, TCRdb lists one record per CDR3 protein. The table lists over 1,500,000 distinct CDR3 sequences, approximately 40% of them singletons. The sample taken for sequencing was blood. The chain joins TRBV15 to TRBJ2-7, with 7 bases that match TRBD1. The TCR sequence derives from a human donor in good health. In nucleotides, the CDR3 is TGTGCCACCAGCAGAGGGGACAGTCGCTACGAGCAGTACTTC. Translated: CATSRGDSRYEQYF.